This T cell receptor beta chain was sequenced in a study of T and B cells in COVID-19 patients. Across the whole study: Recovered patients mostly had mild to moderate COVID-19 managed as outpatients. At median age approximately 36 years, recovered patients were younger than active-infection patients at about 62. Points from the study as a whole: Highly clonal in active COVID-19, TRB repertoires exceeded healthy-donor diversity and richness at recovery.

This clonotype occurred a few times. Its antigen is currently unknown. Looked up from germline, CDR1 is LNHDA and CDR2 is SQIVND (reference sequence). CDR3 length: 15 residues. The V end was cut by 1 base, the J end by 5 bases, with 12 bases between. BIOMED2 TRB-A/B primer pools were used in multiplex TRB PCR. Each CDR3 protein is one row after TCRdb ran MiXCR on the multiplex PCR reads. In the table there are about 11,000 distinct CDR3 sequences, 33% of which are singletons. From blood, about 250-500 ng of genomic DNA served as TRB template. The TCR was taken from a human donor with active COVID-19. Sequencing used blood. The chain recombines TRBV19 with TRBJ2-4; no clear D gene. CDR3 residues: CASSIAATRENIQYF. CDR3 bases: TGTGCCAGTAGTATAGCAGCTACCCGGGAAAACATTCAGTACTTC.